The 18 T cell receptor beta chains given below trace back to one sample, sequenced in a study of sequential checkpoint blockade in melanoma. Treatment described: randomized to nivolumab then ipilimumab (arm A) or the reverse (arm B). TCRdb keeps only in-frame clones here, not all; method: immunoSEQ multiplex PCR. The sample carries approximately 15,000 clones, about 80% recorded once. The sample consisted of CD8+ T cells sorted from blood (inferred from file names), taken from a patient given nivolumab and ipilimumab in sequence. All receptors derive from a human donor with melanoma.

The chain combines TRBV11-2 with TRBJ2-7; tentative D call: TRBD2 (6 bases). The CDR3 has 13 residues. The V and J ends lost 2 bases and 4 bases respectively, with 9 bases between them. CDR1 and CDR2 from the germline V gene are SGHAT and FQNNGV. CDR3 protein: CASSLLGTYEQYF. The CDR3 nucleotides read TGTGCCAGCAGCTTACTAGGGACTTACGAGCAGTACTTC. Variable domain in full (rest from reference TRBV11-2 and TRBJ2-7): EAGVAQSPRYKIIEKRQSVAFWCNPISGHATLYWYQQILGQGPKLLIQFQNNGVVDDSQLPKDRFSAERLKGVDSTLKIQPAKLEDSAVYLCASSLLGTYEQYFGPGTRLTVT.

J is TRBJ2-5 and V is TRBV2; no clear D. The last part of the DNA fits TRBJ2-7 better; the J call may be wrong. Germline CDR1 and CDR2: SNHLY and FYNNEI. The CDR3 extends over 11 amino acids. CDR3 DNA: TGTGCCAGCGGGCCCTCCTACGAGCAGTACTTC. It translates to CASGPSYEQYF.

The V gene is TRBV27, the J gene TRBJ2-7; D ambiguous. V was trimmed by 6 bases and J by 0 bases, leaving 12 bases between them. The germline CDR1 and CDR2 sequences are MNHEY and SMNVEV (reference sequence). The CDR3 length is 14 residues. CDR3 in DNA: TGTGCCAGCAGCCCAAAGACACTCTCCTACGAGCAGTACTTC. Translated: CASSPKTLSYEQYF.

The chain couples TRBV7-9 to TRBJ2-7; 9 positions match TRBD2. Per the germline V gene, CDR1 is SEHNR and CDR2 is FQNEAQ (reference sequence). V was pared by 1 base and J by 3 bases, with 7 bases of the junction left unmatched. The CDR3 totals 16 residues. The CDR3 reads CASSLVVAGDLYEQYF. The CDR3 DNA sequence: TGTGCCAGCAGCTTAGTGGTAGCGGGGGATCTCTACGAGCAGTACTTC. Based on the CDR3 plus reference TRBV7-9 and TRBJ2-7, the full variable domain is DTGVSQNPRHKITKRGQNVTFRCDPISEHNRLYWYRQTLGQGPEFLTYFQNEAQLEKSRLLSDRFSAERPKGSFSTLEIQRTEQGDSAMYLCASSLVVAGDLYEQYFGPGTRLTVT.

V and J are TRBV30 and TRBJ2-7; a weak D match, TRBD2 (6 bases). CDR1 and CDR2 (germline): GTSNPN, SVGIG (reference sequence). Trimming stripped 0 bases from V and 2 bases from J, with 8 bases between. The length of the CDR3 is 13 residues. The DNA for the CDR3 is TGTGCCTGGAGTGTTGTAGCGGCCTACGAGCAGTACTTC. Translated, it gives CAWSVVAAYEQYF.

The V gene is TRBV27, the J gene TRBJ2-7; the D gene is possibly TRBD1 (5 bases). Germline V lookup: CDR1 MNHEY, CDR2 SMNVEV (reference sequence). The CDR3 is 14 residues long. V was clipped by 1 base and J by 6 bases, with 13 bases between them. CDR3 nucleotides: TGTGCCAGCAGTTTATACCAGGGTAAGGCCGAGCAGTACTTC. Translation: CASSLYQGKAEQYF.

V is TRBV15 and J is TRBJ2-7, with D possibly matching TRBD2 (6 bases). CDR1 and CDR2 from the germline V gene are LNHNV and YYDKDF (reference sequence). The V end was cut by 1 base, the J end by 4 bases, with 8 bases between. CDR3 length equals 13 residues. The CDR3 DNA reads TGTGCCACCAGCAGAGTGGGGGGTTACGAGCAGTACTTC. Translating it yields CATSRVGGYEQYF. Looking up the rest from reference TRBV15 and TRBJ2-7 gives the full variable domain: DAMVIQNPRYQVTQFGKPVTLSCSQTLNHNVMYWYQQKSSQAPKLLFHYYDKDFNNEADTPDNFQSRRPNTSFCFLDIRSPGLGDTAMYLCATSRVGGYEQYFGPGTRLTVT.

The V gene is TRBV27, the J gene TRBJ1-2, with TRBD1 matching over 8 bases. Germline V gene sequence: CDR1 MNHEY, CDR2 SMNVEV (reference sequence). The trim removed 6 bases at V and 3 bases at J, leaving 3 bases unmatched. The CDR3 is 13 residues long. CDR3 in DNA: TGTGCCAGCAGCCAGACAGGGGACTATGGCTACACCTTC. Residues: CASSQTGDYGYTF.

The chain has TRBV19 and TRBJ2-7; 9 positions agree with TRBD1. CDR3 length: 14 residues. J gave up 2 bases and V 5 bases, and 4 bases lay outside the gene matches. Germline V gives CDR1 LNHDA, CDR2 SQIVND (reference sequence). CDR3 residues: CASSDGTGPYEQYF. The CDR3 DNA reads TGTGCCAGTAGTGATGGGACAGGGCCCTACGAGCAGTACTTC. Drawing the rest from reference TRBV19 and TRBJ2-7, the complete variable domain is DGGITQSPKYLFRKEGQNVTLSCEQNLNHDAMYWYRQDPGQGLRLIYYSQIVNDFQKGDIAEGYSVSREKKESFPLTVTSAQKNPTAFYLCASSDGTGPYEQYFGPGTRLTVT.

The sample holds a few counts of this clone. The same CDR3 also results from other DNA sequences found in this sample. This chain links TRBV7-9 with TRBJ2-7, with a tentative D call TRBD2 (6 bases). Trimming stripped 1 base from V and 6 bases from J, with 10 bases between. CDR3 length equals 13 residues. Germline-derived CDR1 and CDR2 are SEHNR and FQNEAQ (reference sequence). CDR3 coding DNA: TGTGCCAGCAGCTTAGTGGGGGGAGTCGAGCAGTACTTC. Residues: CASSLVGGVEQYF.

This chain joins TRBV19 and TRBJ1-4, with a weak D call TRBD1 (6 bases). Trimming cost V 9 bases and J 7 bases, with 12 bases left between them. The CDR3 has 12 amino acids. Looked up from germline, CDR1 is LNHDA and CDR2 is SQIVND (reference sequence). The CDR3 loop is CARPGACEKLFF. The CDR3 DNA follows: TGTGCCAGGCCAGGGGCGTGTGAAAAACTGTTTTTT.

The rearrangement uses TRBV19 and TRBJ2-7, with 7 bases identical to TRBD2. V trimming: 6 bases; J trimming: 1 base; junction bases outside the gene matches: 9. This CDR3 comprises 15 residues. Germline V lookup: CDR1 LNHDA, CDR2 SQIVND (reference sequence). CDR3 in amino acids: CASSLERGLSYEQYF. Written as DNA, the CDR3 is TGTGCCAGTAGCCTTGAGCGGGGACTTTCCTACGAGCAGTACTTC.

The chain couples TRBV25-1 to TRBJ1-2; unclear D gene. Germline V gene sequence: CDR1 MGHDK, CDR2 SYGVNS. The ends were cut back, 8 bases at V and 4 bases at J, with 17 bases in the middle. This CDR3 spans 14 amino acids. The CDR3 loop is CASGSNSDFYGYTF. The DNA for the CDR3 is TGTGCCAGCGGGTCCAACTCCGACTTCTATGGCTACACCTTC.

In this sample, this clone turned up once. The rearrangement uses TRBV27 and TRBJ1-5; 7 nucleotides line up with TRBD1. V lost 5 bases to trimming and J lost 2 bases; unmatched junction nucleotides: 9. The germline gives CDR1 MNHEY, CDR2 SMNVEV (reference sequence). The CDR3 totals 16 residues. CDR3 loop: CASSNRGLLGNQPQHF. CDR3 coding DNA: TGTGCCAGCAGTAACAGGGGCCTCCTTGGCAATCAGCCCCAGCATTTT.

The V gene is TRBV4-1, the J gene TRBJ1-1; TRBD1 matches at 8 bases. The CDR3 length is 15 residues. Losses at the gene ends were 1 base for V and 4 bases for J; bases not matched to a gene: 5. CDR1 is MGHRA and CDR2 is YSYEKL in the germline V gene. CDR3 residues: CASSQVQGDGTEAFF. In nucleotides, the CDR3 is TGCGCCAGCAGCCAAGTACAGGGGGACGGCACTGAAGCTTTCTTT.

The CDR3 DNA is TGTGCCACCGCCGGGCTAGCGGGGGGCTCCTACGAGCAGTACTTC. Its translation is CATAGLAGGSYEQYF. The V and J genes are TRBV19 and TRBJ2-7; TRBD2 matches at 11 bases. The CDR3 contains 15 residues. Per germline, CDR1 LNHDA and CDR2 SQIVND (reference sequence). V gave up 10 bases and J gave up 0 bases; unmatched junction bases: 8.

The genes are TRBV25-1 and TRBJ1-2; the D is unclear. CDR3 length: 13 amino acids. Between the trimmed V and J ends, which lost 1 base and 4 bases, there was a span of 7 bases. Germline CDR1 reads MGHDK; CDR2 reads SYGVNS. The CDR3 spells CASSESGFYGYTF. The CDR3 DNA sequence: TGTGCCAGCAGTGAATCCGGGTTCTATGGCTACACCTTC.

As to this clone: Distinct nucleotide sequences in the sample also encode this CDR3. Here the CDR3 reads CASSPWTGPNQPQHF. The DNA for the CDR3 is TGTGCCAGCAGTCCCTGGACAGGGCCCAATCAGCCCCAGCATTTT. The chain employs TRBV27 and TRBJ1-5; TRBD1 aligns across 8 bases. Germline V gene lookup returns CDR1 MNHEY and CDR2 SMNVEV (reference sequence). V shed 5 bases, J shed 3 bases, and the junction held 6 bases outside the gene matches. This CDR3 region has 15 residues.